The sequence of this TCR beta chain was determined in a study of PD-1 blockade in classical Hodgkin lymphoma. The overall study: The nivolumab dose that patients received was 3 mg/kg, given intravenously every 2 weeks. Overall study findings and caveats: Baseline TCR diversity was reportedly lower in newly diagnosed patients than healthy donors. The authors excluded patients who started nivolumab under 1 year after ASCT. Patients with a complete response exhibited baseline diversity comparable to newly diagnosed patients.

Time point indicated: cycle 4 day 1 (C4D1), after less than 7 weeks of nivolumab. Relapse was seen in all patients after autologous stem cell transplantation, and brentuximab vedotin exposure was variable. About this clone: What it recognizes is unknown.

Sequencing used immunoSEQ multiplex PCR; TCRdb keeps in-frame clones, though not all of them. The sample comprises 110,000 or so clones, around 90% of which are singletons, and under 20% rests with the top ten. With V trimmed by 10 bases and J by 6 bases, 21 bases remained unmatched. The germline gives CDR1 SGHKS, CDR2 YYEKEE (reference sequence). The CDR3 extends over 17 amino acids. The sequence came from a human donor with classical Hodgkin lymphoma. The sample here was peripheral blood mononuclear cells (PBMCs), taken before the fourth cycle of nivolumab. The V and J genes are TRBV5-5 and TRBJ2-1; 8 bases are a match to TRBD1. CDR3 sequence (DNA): TGTGCCGTCGGGGACCCCCCACGGCGCGGACAGGGCAATGAGCAGTTCTTC. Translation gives CAVGDPPRRGQGNEQFF. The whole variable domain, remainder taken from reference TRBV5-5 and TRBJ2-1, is DAGVTQSPTHLIKTRGQQVTLRCSPISGHKSVSWYQQVLGQGPQFIFQYYEKEERGRGNFPDRFSARQFPNYSSELNVNALLLGDSALYLCAVGDPPRRGQGNEQFFGPGTRLTVL.